This T cell receptor (beta chain) is drawn from a study of graft-versus-host responses after intestinal transplantation. General study points: Recipient marrow showed GvH clones, some seen first in ileum or blood. Early after transplant, HvG declines were associated with peak levels of circulating GvH clones.

Unmatched junction bases numbered 7, after V lost 5 bases and J lost 0 bases. Germline V lookup: CDR1 LNHDA, CDR2 SQIVND (reference sequence). The CDR3 length is 18 residues. The protocol was immunoSEQ multiplex PCR, while the TCRdb copy is restricted to in-frame clones and leaves out a portion. The table records around 13,000 clones, around two fifths of them present only once. CD3+CD4+ and CD3+CD8+ responders that were proliferating and CFSE-low were sorted post-reaction. This clone was seen a handful of times. This specimen was alloreactive CD4+ T cells from a mixed lymphocyte reaction culture, taken before intestinal transplant. Subset specified: CFSE-low proliferating T cells sorted from approximately six-day pre-transplant mixed lymphocyte reaction (GvH or HvG direction). This chain joins TRBV19 and TRBJ2-3; TRBD2 agrees at 14 bases. The source of this sequence is a human patient who received an intestinal transplant. The CDR3 loop is CASSPGLAGAKSTDTQYF. The DNA for the CDR3 is TGTGCCAGTAGTCCGGGACTAGCGGGAGCTAAAAGCACAGATACGCAGTATTTT.